Shown below are 25 T cell receptor beta chains from a single sample sequenced in a study of Graves' ophthalmopathy and Graves' hyperthyroidism. From RNA, the CDR3 regions of TCR beta chains were amplified and sequenced. HTBI primers served in a first-round RT-PCR, which a second-round multiplex PCR followed. One entry per CDR3 protein results from TCRdb running MiXCR on the multiplex PCR reads. The sample lists roughly 400,000 distinct CDR3 sequences, around 20% occurring once. What was sequenced was peripheral blood. The origin of the receptors is a young woman with Graves' ophthalmopathy.

V is TRBV18 and J is TRBJ1-1; D ambiguous. CDR1 KGHSH and CDR2 LQKENI come from the germline V gene. The V end lost 2 bases, the J end lost 1 base, and 11 bases lay between the germline ends. The length of the CDR3 is 15 residues. The CDR3 region is CASSPSRVPNTEAFF. CDR3 coding DNA: TGTGCCAGCTCACCATCTCGGGTCCCGAACACTGAAGCTTTCTTT.

This clonotype has only a few counts. The rearrangement uses TRBV7-9 and TRBJ2-7; no definite D call. The germline V gene has CDR1 SEHNR and CDR2 FQNEAQ (reference sequence). This CDR3 contains 13 residues. V was shortened by 5 bases and J by 0 bases, with 8 bases between the two germline ends. The CDR3 region has the DNA TGTGCCAGCAGCCCGGTTCCCTCCTACGAGCAGTACTTC. Translated: CASSPVPSYEQYF.

The sample holds a few counts of this clonotype. This CDR3 is missing its conserved last phenylalanine or tryptophan, likely due to a read error. CDR3 nucleotide sequence: TGTGCCAGCTCACCAGACCTTAACACTGAAGCTTTCCTT. Its protein product is CASSPDLNTEAFL. The chain couples TRBV18 to TRBJ1-1, with D unresolved. The CDR3 is 13 amino acids. From germline, CDR1 is KGHSH and CDR2 LQKENI. The V end lost 2 bases, the J end lost 2 bases, and 6 bases lay between the germline ends.

This clonotype was counted many times. V is TRBV10-3 and J is TRBJ2-7; 9 bases line up with TRBD1. CDR1 and CDR2 from the germline V gene are ENHRY and SYGVKD. J was trimmed by 3 bases and V by 4 bases; bases with no gene match: 4. This CDR3 comprises 14 residues. The CDR3 region is CAISGGTGSYEQYF. CDR3 DNA: TGTGCCATCAGTGGGGGGACAGGGAGCTACGAGCAGTACTTC.

In this sample, this clonotype turned up many times. V gene TRBV28 combines with J gene TRBJ1-1; D gene ambiguous. V lost 7 bases and J lost 0, with 12 bases in between. The CDR3 has 14 amino acids. Germline lookup yields CDR1 MDHEN and CDR2 SYDVKM. This chain's CDR3 is CASNPEALNTEAFF. The CDR3 DNA sequence: TGTGCCAGCAACCCCGAAGCCTTGAACACTGAAGCTTTCTTT.

This clonotype was picked up many times. The chain is built from TRBV11-1 and TRBJ2-7, with D unclear. V gave up 5 bases and J gave up 4 bases, with 15 bases separating them. CDR1 and CDR2 from the germline V gene are SGHAT and FQDESV (reference sequence). The CDR3 loop spans 14 amino acids. The CDR3 reads CASSLQVGPYEQYF. The CDR3 DNA reads TGTGCCAGCAGCCTCCAGGTTGGGCCGTACGAGCAGTACTTC.

This clonotype occurred many times. The V call is TRBV7-3, the J call TRBJ2-5; 9 bases are shared with TRBD2. V lost 5 bases to trimming and J lost 2 bases; unmatched junction nucleotides: 9. CDR3 length: 16 residues. The V gene's germline CDR1 is SGHTA and CDR2 FQGTGA. CDR3 sequence (DNA): TGTGCCAGCAGCCCCGGGGGGAGCGGGGGGCAAGAGACCCAGTACTTC. Amino acid sequence: CASSPGGSGGQETQYF.

This clonotype was seen at least ten times. The V and J genes are TRBV19 and TRBJ1-5; D unresolved. V was cut by 1 base and J by 2 bases, with 9 bases left in between. There are 15 residues in the CDR3. Germline values: CDR1 LNHDA, CDR2 SQIVND (reference sequence). The CDR3 bases are TGTGCCAGTAGTATAGTAGGGTTAGGCAATCAGCCCCAGCATTTT. Translation: CASSIVGLGNQPQHF.

This clonotype was seen ten or more times. The rearrangement uses TRBV11-1 and TRBJ2-7, with unresolved D. Germline V gives CDR1 SGHAT, CDR2 FQDESV (reference sequence). The ends were cut back, 6 bases at V and 3 bases at J, with 15 bases in the middle. CDR3 size: 14 residues. The CDR3 protein is CASSDPGPYYEQYF. CDR3 nucleotides: TGTGCCAGCAGTGACCCCGGGCCCTACTACGAGCAGTACTTC.

This clonotype came up many times. For the CDR3, the DNA is TGTGCCAGCAGTAAGGGGGCTACCGGGGAGCTGTTTTTT. Translating it yields CASSKGATGELFF. The rearrangement links TRBV6-2 or TRBV6-3 to TRBJ2-2; 7 bases are a match to TRBD1. The V and J ends lost 5 bases and 5 bases, in that order; junction bases with no gene match: 2. Germline V gene data show CDR1 as MNHEY and CDR2 as SVGEGT. The CDR3 spans 13 residues.

In its sample, this clonotype was seen many times. The V call is TRBV20-1, the J call TRBJ2-7; 8 positions match TRBD1. There are 12 residues in the CDR3. With 6 bases clipped from V and 1 base from J, the junction kept 2 bases outside the gene matches. Germline-derived CDR1 and CDR2 are DFQATT and SNEGSKA (reference sequence). The CDR3 spells CSAGTGSYEQYF. As DNA, the CDR3 is TGCAGTGCCGGGACAGGTTCCTACGAGCAGTACTTC.

This clonotype was recorded many times. The gene calls are TRBV19 and TRBJ1-6, with unresolved D. Germline V gene data show CDR1 as LNHDA and CDR2 as SQIVND (reference sequence). This CDR3 is 12 amino acids long. V gave up 4 bases and J gave up 7 bases, with 5 bases separating them. The CDR3, as DNA: TGTGCCAGTAGTACCCGGAATTCACCCCTCCACTTT. This gives the protein CASSTRNSPLHF.

This clonotype was found many times. The chain joins TRBV6-2 or TRBV6-3 to TRBJ1-2, with 8 bases fitting TRBD1. V was clipped by 8 bases and J by 5 bases; unmatched bases: 4. Germline V gene lookup returns CDR1 MNHEY and CDR2 SVGEGT. The CDR3 sequence is 12 residues long. The CDR3 is CASFTGGYGYTF. The CDR3 DNA follows: TGTGCCAGCTTCACAGGGGGATATGGCTACACCTTC.

Many counts were recorded for this clonotype. This rearrangement joins TRBV27 to TRBJ2-7, with a weak D call TRBD1 (6 bases). V was shortened by 1 base and J by 0 bases, with 16 bases between the two germline ends. The CDR3 spans 17 residues. CDR1 is MNHEY and CDR2 is SMNVEV in the germline V gene (reference sequence). In DNA, the CDR3 is TGTGCCAGCAGTTTATTCTCAGGGGCGTCCCTCTCCTACGAGCAGTACTTC. Translation gives CASSLFSGASLSYEQYF.

V is TRBV6-2 or TRBV6-3 and J is TRBJ2-2; 8 bases map to TRBD1. V trimming: 7 bases; J trimming: 1 base; junction bases outside the gene matches: 8. The CDR3 totals 16 residues. Germline V gene sequence: CDR1 MNHEY, CDR2 SVGEGT. DNA for the CDR3: TGTGCCAGCATTCTCCCGGGACAGGAGAACACCGGGGAGCTGTTTTTT. As protein: CASILPGQENTGELFF.

The CDR3 here is CASSSGLAGGAETQYF. As DNA, the CDR3 is TGTGCCAGCAGTTCGGGACTAGCGGGAGGCGCGGAGACCCAGTACTTC. The V gene is TRBV6-5, the J gene TRBJ2-5; 15 positions agree with TRBD2. V lost 4 bases and J lost 5; bases outside the gene matches: 5. This CDR3 comprises 16 residues. Looked up from germline, CDR1 is MNHEY and CDR2 is SVGAGI.

The rearrangement uses TRBV7-8 and TRBJ1-2, with 11 bases matching TRBD1. CDR3 length: 15 amino acids. Germline loops: CDR1 SGHVS, CDR2 FQNEAQ. The V segment lost 1 base and the J segment 4 bases; nucleotides outside the gene matches: 2. CDR3 sequence (DNA): TGTGCCAGCAGCTTAGGGGACAGGGGGTCCTATGGCTACACCTTC. Protein sequence: CASSLGDRGSYGYTF.

The chain is built from TRBV19 and TRBJ1-2; weak D call: TRBD1 (6 bases). The CDR3 loop spans 15 amino acids. The V and J ends lost 5 bases and 4 bases respectively, with 17 bases between them. CDR1 is LNHDA, CDR2 SQIVND, per germline (reference sequence). CDR3 bases: TGTGCCAGTAGTGCCGGGGGGGGGGGCGGCTATGGCTACACCTTC. Translating it yields CASSAGGGGGYGYTF.

This clonotype has a count of ten or more. This chain joins TRBV11-2 and TRBJ2-4, with TRBD2 identical over 13 bases. Trimming took 4 bases from V and 1 from J; bases not matched to a gene: 10. This CDR3 is 19 amino acids long. Germline CDR1 SGHAT, CDR2 FQNNGV. Here the CDR3 reads CASSSWTSGSFRAKNIQYF. In DNA, the CDR3 is TGTGCCAGCAGCTCCTGGACTAGCGGGAGTTTTCGGGCCAAAAACATTCAGTACTTC.

The chain joins TRBV6-2 or TRBV6-3 to TRBJ1-2; tentative D call: TRBD1 (6 bases). Trimming pared 0 bases from V and 2 bases from J, leaving 10 bases between. The CDR3 contains 15 residues. From germline, CDR1 is MNHEY and CDR2 SVGEGT. The CDR3 coding sequence is TGTGCCAGCAGTTACTCTCTGGACAGCAACTATGGCTACACCTTC. Encoded protein: CASSYSLDSNYGYTF.

Many counts were recorded for this clonotype. DNA for the CDR3: TGTGCCAGCAGGACCGGGACTAGCTCGAAAGAGACCCAGTACTTC. Encoded protein: CASRTGTSSKETQYF. J is TRBJ2-5 and V is TRBV6-5, with 9 positions matching TRBD2. The J segment lost 3 bases and the V segment lost 6 bases, leaving 8 bases of the junction unmatched. The CDR3 consists of 15 residues. The germline V gene has CDR1 MNHEY and CDR2 SVGAGI.

This clonotype was observed at least ten times. The chain employs TRBV6-2 or TRBV6-3 and TRBJ1-5, with 8 nucleotides matching TRBD1. The CDR3 spans 15 residues. J lost 4 bases, V lost 6 bases, and 8 bases had no gene match. Germline V gene sequence: CDR1 MNHEY, CDR2 SVGEGT. The CDR3 loop is CASSRRQGLNQPQHF. The CDR3 DNA follows: TGTGCCAGCAGCCGCCGACAGGGGTTGAATCAGCCCCAGCATTTT.

This chain joins TRBV7-2 and TRBJ2-5; possible D gene TRBD1, 7 bases. Germline values: CDR1 SGHTA, CDR2 FQGNSA. This CDR3 is built from 16 residues. Trimming left V 5 bases short and J 1 base short, with 17 bases between. CDR3 sequence (DNA): TGTGCCAGCAGCCCCATGGGGGGACAGAGCCAAGAGACCCAGTACTTC. Residues: CASSPMGGQSQETQYF.

A few counts support this clonotype. The rearrangement uses TRBV6-2 or TRBV6-3 and TRBJ2-5; D is undetermined. The V and J ends lost 3 bases and 10 bases respectively, with 9 bases between them. CDR3 size: 11 residues. Germline V gives CDR1 MNHEY, CDR2 SVGEGT. CDR3 amino acids: CASSYLGYQYF. CDR3 in DNA: TGTGCCAGCAGTTATCTCGGCTACCAGTACTTC.

V gene TRBV6-5 combines with J gene TRBJ2-5, with 7 bases lining up with TRBD1. This CDR3 region has 14 residues. Germline CDR1 and CDR2: MNHEY and SVGAGI. The junction had 5 bases not matched to a gene; V was cut back by 2 bases and J by 5 bases. The CDR3 nucleotides read TGTGCCAGCAGTTACCAGGGGGTCGCGGAGACCCAGTACTTC. It encodes CASSYQGVAETQYF.